This TCR beta chain was captured by sequencing in a study of cytotoxic CD8 clonotypes in ibrutinib-treated CLL. Cryopreserved PBMCs provided 2 to 2.5 micrograms of genomic DNA for the TCR beta libraries. General observations from the study: Clonality at baseline surpassed age-matched healthy donors and tracked circulating CD8+ T-cell counts.

This clone was seen a few times. What it binds is unknown. Trimming removed 1 base from V and 5 bases from J; junction bases left unmatched: 9. Germline CDR1 MNHNS, CDR2 SASEGT. This CDR3 is 16 amino acids long. The protocol was immunoSEQ multiplex PCR, while the TCRdb copy is restricted to in-frame clones and leaves out a portion. The sample holds 300,000 or so clones, approximately 67% seen once. This specimen was PBMCs, taken after 36 months of ibrutinib treatment. The chain couples TRBV6-1 to TRBJ2-5; 8 bases fit TRBD1. This clonotype originated in a human donor with chronic lymphocytic leukemia. This chain's CDR3 is CASSEEPGGFWETQYF. DNA for the CDR3: TGTGCCAGCAGTGAAGAGCCAGGGGGCTTTTGGGAGACCCAGTACTTC.